The clone carrying this T cell receptor beta chain was observed a few times. The antigen is not known. This entry is derived from a study of human T cells and chemical hapten exposure. Whole-study results and caveats: Following DPC sensitization, TCRs present above 1 in 1000 frequency showed no change.

Stated time point: healthy volunteer bleed at 6 weeks. Unfractionated whole blood was the source from which total RNA was extracted. Individual cDNA molecules each carried unique molecular identifiers attached by the library. MiXCR, run by TCRdb on the RACE reads, gives a single entry per CDR3 protein. In the table there are about 70,000 distinct CDR3 sequences, under 7.5% of which are singletons. The CDR3 loop spans 12 amino acids. The germline V gene encodes CDR1 MDHEN and CDR2 SYDVKM. Trimming left V 4 bases short and J 7 bases short, with 7 bases between. The TCR was taken from a female donor in good health. Some clones in this sample may be carry-over from other donors' samples. Specimen: whole blood. This chain connects TRBV28 to TRBJ1-4, with unresolved D. DNA of the CDR3: TGTGCCAGCAGTTCGCGGGGTGAAAAACTGTTTTTT. It is translated as CASSSRGEKLFF.